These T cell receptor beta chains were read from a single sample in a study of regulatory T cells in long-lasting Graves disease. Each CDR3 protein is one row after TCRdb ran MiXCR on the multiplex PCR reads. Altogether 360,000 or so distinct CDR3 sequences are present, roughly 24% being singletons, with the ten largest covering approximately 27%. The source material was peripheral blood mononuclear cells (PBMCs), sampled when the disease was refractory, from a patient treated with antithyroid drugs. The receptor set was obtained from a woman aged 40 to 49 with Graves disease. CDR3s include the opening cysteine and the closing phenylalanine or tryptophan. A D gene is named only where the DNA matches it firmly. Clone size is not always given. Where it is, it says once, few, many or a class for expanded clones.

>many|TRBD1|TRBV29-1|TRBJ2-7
CSVEMGDRESRDEQYF
TGCAGCGTTGAGATGGGAGACAGGGAAAGTAGGGACGAGCAGTACTTC
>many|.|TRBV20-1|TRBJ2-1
CSARPKPALRQTYNEQFF
TGCAGTGCTAGACCAAAGCCGGCCTTAAGGCAGACGTACAATGAGCAGTTCTTC
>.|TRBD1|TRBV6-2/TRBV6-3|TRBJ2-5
CASRRGTGKETQYF
TGTGCCAGCAGAAGGGGGACAGGGAAAGAGACCCAGTACTTC
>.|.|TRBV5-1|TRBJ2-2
CASSSQPLTGELFF
TGCGCCAGCAGCTCCCAGCCCCTCACCGGGGAGCTGTTTTTT
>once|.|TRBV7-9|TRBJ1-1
CASSGPGADTEAFF
TGTGCCAGCAGCGGACCGGGGGCGGACACTGAAGCTTTCTTT
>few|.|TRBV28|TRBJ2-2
CASSLFSPTGELFF
TGTGCCAGCAGTTTATTCAGCCCCACCGGGGAGCTGTTTTTT
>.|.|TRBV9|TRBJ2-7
CASSPVSSYEQYF
TGTGCCAGCAGCCCCGTCTCGTCCTACGAGCAGTACTTC
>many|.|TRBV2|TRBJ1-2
CASSELSFMGYTF
TGTGCCAGCAGTGAATTAAGTTTCATGGGCTACACCTTC
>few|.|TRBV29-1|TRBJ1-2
CSVVRVRHGYTF
TGCAGCGTTGTCCGGGTGCGGCATGGCTACACCTTC
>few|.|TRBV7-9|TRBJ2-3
CASSFSPLTDTQYF
TGTGCCAGCAGCTTCAGCCCTCTCACAGATACGCAGTATTTT